A selection of T cell receptor beta chains follows, all from one sample in a study of CXCR3-negative and CXCR3-positive naive CD8 T cells. With the 5' RACE reads reprocessed, TCRdb shows one record per CDR3 protein and no DNA. Reported are tens of thousands of distinct CDR3 sequences; the ten largest clones contain 1.1%. Sequences were obtained from naive CXCR3- CD8+ T cells from blood. These receptors originate from a human donor in good health. Some clones in this sample may be carry-over from other donors' samples. Both conserved end residues are part of each CDR3. Each record gives: V gene, J gene, CDR3 protein.

V: TRBV7-6; J: TRBJ2-3; CDR3: CASSFDQGGRTDTQYF
V: TRBV12-3/TRBV12-4; J: TRBJ2-2; CDR3: CASRSLGEKAGELFF
V: TRBV7-8; J: TRBJ2-1; CDR3: CASRPSGGYNEQFF
V: TRBV9; J: TRBJ2-7; CDR3: CASSVGGESYEQYF
V: TRBV29-1; J: TRBJ2-1; CDR3: CSVEQVSYNEQFF
V: TRBV30; J: TRBJ1-1; CDR3: CAWSVRGMNTEAFF
V: TRBV5-1; J: TRBJ1-2; CDR3: CASSPNGGNNYGYTF
V: TRBV7-6; J: TRBJ2-5; CDR3: CASSPYGGGRETQYF
V: TRBV20-1; J: TRBJ1-2; CDR3: CSARDQVPVGLDYGYTF
V: TRBV6-2/TRBV6-3; J: TRBJ2-1; CDR3: CASSRAEGLGEQFF
V: TRBV24-1; J: TRBJ2-3; CDR3: CATSDQRTGADTQYF
V: TRBV5-1; J: TRBJ1-2; CDR3: CASSPKPDGNNYGYTF
V: TRBV7-9; J: TRBJ2-3; CDR3: CASSHPAGAATADTQYF
V: TRBV29-1; J: TRBJ1-3; CDR3: CSVEDSSLGNTIYF
V: TRBV28; J: TRBJ2-3; CDR3: CASSLVAGAPTDTQYF
V: TRBV7-9; J: TRBJ2-1; CDR3: CASSLIGQGDFEQSF
V: TRBV2; J: TRBJ2-2; CDR3: CASSWGLAGPTVTGELFF
V: TRBV21-1; J: TRBJ1-5; CDR3: CASSKPTPLRQSDLQPQHF
V: TRBV10-3; J: TRBJ2-2; CDR3: CAISEPERGPGGELFF
V: TRBV14; J: TRBJ1-5; CDR3: CASSPTGGYGNQPQHF
V: TRBV6-5; J: TRBJ2-5; CDR3: CASNTGTGYQETQYF
V: TRBV29-1; J: TRBJ1-1; CDR3: CSVAAPENTEAFF
V: TRBV12-3/TRBV12-4; J: TRBJ1-2; CDR3: CASSRDVVWGYTF
V: TRBV12-5; J: TRBJ2-2; CDR3: CASGLGGTGELFF
V: TRBV28; J: TRBJ1-2; CDR3: CASSFSGAAYGYTF
V: TRBV29-1; J: TRBJ2-6; CDR3: CSVEDSPSLTGDFASGANVLTF
V: TRBV5-1; J: TRBJ1-2; CDR3: CASSSPDSMDGYTF
V: TRBV7-9; J: TRBJ2-7; CDR3: CASRGAGPPEQYF
V: TRBV2; J: TRBJ1-5; CDR3: CASSARQGSQLQHF
V: TRBV4-3; J: TRBJ1-2; CDR3: CASSQDSGRYYGYTF
V: TRBV6-1; J: TRBJ2-3; CDR3: CASSEGTSGSEVTQYF
V: TRBV7-9; J: TRBJ2-2; CDR3: CASSLSNTGELFF
V: TRBV29-1; J: TRBJ2-2; CDR3: CSVGLLGFTGELFF
V: TRBV4-3; J: TRBJ2-2; CDR3: CASSPALFGNTGELFF
V: TRBV27; J: TRBJ1-2; CDR3: CATYRGLGGYTF
V: TRBV6-5; J: TRBJ2-1; CDR3: CASSYFGGANEQFF
V: TRBV9; J: TRBJ2-7; CDR3: CASSVADRVPYEQYF
V: TRBV4-3; J: TRBJ1-1; CDR3: CASSQDRGLSTEAFF
V: TRBV29-1; J: TRBJ2-1; CDR3: CSAPGAAGAYNEQFF
V: TRBV29-1; J: TRBJ2-5; CDR3: CSVEDPRDRVTETQYF
V: TRBV30; J: TRBJ1-1; CDR3: CARDSVMNTEAFF
V: TRBV30; J: TRBJ2-7; CDR3: CAWSMDRVGEQYF
V: TRBV20-1; J: TRBJ2-1; CDR3: CSARTSGFADEQFF
V: TRBV7-6; J: TRBJ2-3; CDR3: CASSLKRAGATDTQYF